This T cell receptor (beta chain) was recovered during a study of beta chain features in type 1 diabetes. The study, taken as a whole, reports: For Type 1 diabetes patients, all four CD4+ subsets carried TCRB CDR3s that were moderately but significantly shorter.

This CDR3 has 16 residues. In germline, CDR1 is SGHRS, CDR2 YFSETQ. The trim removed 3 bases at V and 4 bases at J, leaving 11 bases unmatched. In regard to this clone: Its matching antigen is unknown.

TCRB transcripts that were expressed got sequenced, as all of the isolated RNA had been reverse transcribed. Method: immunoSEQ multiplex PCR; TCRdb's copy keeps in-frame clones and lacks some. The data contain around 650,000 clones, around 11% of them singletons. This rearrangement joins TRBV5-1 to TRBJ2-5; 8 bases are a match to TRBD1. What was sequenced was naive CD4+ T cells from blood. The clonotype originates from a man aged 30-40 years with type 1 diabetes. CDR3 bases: TGCGCCAGCAGCTCTCCGGGACAGGCATCGAGAGAGACCCAGTACTTC. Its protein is CASSSPGQASRETQYF.